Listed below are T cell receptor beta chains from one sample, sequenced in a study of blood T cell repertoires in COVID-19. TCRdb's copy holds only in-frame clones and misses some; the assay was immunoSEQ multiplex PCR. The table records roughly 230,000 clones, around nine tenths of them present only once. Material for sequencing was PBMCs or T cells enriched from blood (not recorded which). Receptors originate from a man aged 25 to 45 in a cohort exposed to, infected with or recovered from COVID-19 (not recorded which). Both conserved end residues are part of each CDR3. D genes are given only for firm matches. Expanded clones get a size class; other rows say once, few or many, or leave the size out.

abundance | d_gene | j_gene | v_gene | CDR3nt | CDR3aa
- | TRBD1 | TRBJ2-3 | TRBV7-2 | TGTGCCAGCAGCTCCCCGTCTAGGGGGCGAACAACAGATACGCAGTATTTT | CASSSPSRGRTTDTQYF
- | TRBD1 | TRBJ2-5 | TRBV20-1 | TGCAGTGCCAGGGGGATGGAGACCCAGTACTTC | CSARGMETQYF
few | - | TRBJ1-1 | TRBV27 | TGTGCCAGCAGTTTAAGTTGGGGGCTAAACACTGAAGCTTTCTTT | CASSLSWGLNTEAFF
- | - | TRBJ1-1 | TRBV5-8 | TGTGCCAGCAGCAAGAGGCGGGGCACTGAAGCTTTCTTT | CASSKRRGTEAFF
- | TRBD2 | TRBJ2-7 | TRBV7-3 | TGTGCCAGCAGCCAAGGGACTAGCGGATTTTACGAGCAGTACTTC | CASSQGTSGFYEQYF
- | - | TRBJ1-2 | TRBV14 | TGTGCCAGCAGCCAAGATCAGGGGTACTATGGCTACACCTTC | CASSQDQGYYGYTF
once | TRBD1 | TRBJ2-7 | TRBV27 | TGTGCCAGCAGGACAGGGGGCGGTATAAGTGAGCAGTACTTC | CASRTGGGISEQYF
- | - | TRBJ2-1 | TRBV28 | TGTGCCAGCACTTTAGGGCTGGGAGGCTCCAATGAGCAGTTCTTC | CASTLGLGGSNEQFF
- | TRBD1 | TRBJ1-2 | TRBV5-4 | TGTGCCAGCAGCGGGGGACAGTCCAAAGCTAACTATGGCTACACCTTC | CASSGGQSKANYGYTF
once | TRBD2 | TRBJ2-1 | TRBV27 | TGTGCCACTCAAGCGGGAGGCTCCTACAATGAGCAGTTCTTC | CATQAGGSYNEQFF
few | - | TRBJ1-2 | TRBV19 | TGTGCCAGTAGTATACGGGAGTATGGCTACACCTTC | CASSIREYGYTF
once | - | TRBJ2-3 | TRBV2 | TGTGCCAGCAGTCCAGGCACCACAGATACGCAGTATTTT | CASSPGTTDTQYF
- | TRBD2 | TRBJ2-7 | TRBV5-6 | TGTGCCAGCAGCTTTAGCGGGAGGCCCTTTGGGGAGCAGTACTTC | CASSFSGRPFGEQYF
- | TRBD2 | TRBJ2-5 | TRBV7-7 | TGTGCTAGCAGCTTGGGGACTAGCCCCGGGGAGACCCAGTACTTC | CASSLGTSPGETQYF
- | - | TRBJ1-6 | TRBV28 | TGTGCCAGCAGTTTTCGGGGAGTCAACTATAATTCACCCCTCCACTTT | CASSFRGVNYNSPLHF
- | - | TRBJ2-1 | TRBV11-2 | TGTGCCAGCAGCTTAGGCACAGGGAGGGGCTATGAGCAGTTCTTC | CASSLGTGRGYEQFF
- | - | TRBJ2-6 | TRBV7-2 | TGTGCCAGCAGCACACAAATCTCTGGGGCCAACGTCCTGACTTTC | CASSTQISGANVLTF
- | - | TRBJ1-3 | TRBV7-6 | TGTGCCAGCAGCCCAGGCGGGGGTGGAAACACCATATATTTT | CASSPGGGGNTIYF
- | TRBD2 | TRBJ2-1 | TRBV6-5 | TGTGCCAGCACCGGAGCGGGAGGTTATGATGAGCAGTTCTTC | CASTGAGGYDEQFF
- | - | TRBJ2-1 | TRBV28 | TGTGCCAGCAGCGGGGGATCTGACAATGAGCAGTTCTTC | CASSGGSDNEQFF
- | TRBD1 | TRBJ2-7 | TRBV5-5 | TGTGCCAGCAGCTTGATACAGGGGGCTTACGAGCAGTACTTC | CASSLIQGAYEQYF
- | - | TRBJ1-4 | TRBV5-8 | TGTGCCAGCAGCTTGTTAACAGCAAATGAAAAACTGTTTTTT | CASSLLTANEKLFF
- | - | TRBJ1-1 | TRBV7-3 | TGTGCCAGCAGCCCCGGTCGAACAGTTGAAGCTTTCTTT | CASSPGRTVEAFF
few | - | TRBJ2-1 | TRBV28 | TGTGCCAGCAGTTTACCCCTGACAGTAGCCAATGAGCAGTTCTTC | CASSLPLTVANEQFF
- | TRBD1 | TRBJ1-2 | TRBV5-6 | TGTGCCAGCAGCAACACCGGGACAGGGTATGGCTACACCTTC | CASSNTGTGYGYTF
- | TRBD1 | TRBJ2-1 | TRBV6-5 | TGTGCCAGCAGTTATCGACGACAGGGGGCTTACAATGAGCAGTTCTTC | CASSYRRQGAYNEQFF
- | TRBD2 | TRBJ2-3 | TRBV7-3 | TGTGCCAGCAGCTTACATTTGGGACTAGCAGTACCAGATACGCAGTATTTT | CASSLHLGLAVPDTQYF
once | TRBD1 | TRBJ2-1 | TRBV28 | TGTGCCAGCATTGACAGGGGATTGAGAAATGAGCAGTTCTTC | CASIDRGLRNEQFF
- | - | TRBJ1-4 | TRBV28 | TGTGCCAGCAGTCCGATAGACAGGAAACTGTTTTTT | CASSPIDRKLFF
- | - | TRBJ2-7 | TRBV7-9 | TGTGCCAGCAGCTACAGGGTCTACTCCTACGAGCAGTACTTC | CASSYRVYSYEQYF
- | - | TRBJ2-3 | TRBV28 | TGTGCCAGTATACGAGGGACAGATACGCAGTATTTT | CASIRGTDTQYF
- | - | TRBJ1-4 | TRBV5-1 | TGCGCCAGCAGCTGGAAACGGGGTAATGAAAAACTGTTTTTT | CASSWKRGNEKLFF
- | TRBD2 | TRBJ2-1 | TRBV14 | TGTGCCAGCAGCCAAGATTCCCTGATGGCGGGAGGGCCGAGGGGAAATGAGCAGTTCTTC | CASSQDSLMAGGPRGNEQFF
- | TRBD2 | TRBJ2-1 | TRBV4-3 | TGCGCCAGCAGCCACCTCTTAGCGGGCTCCTACAATGAGCAGTTCTTC | CASSHLLAGSYNEQFF
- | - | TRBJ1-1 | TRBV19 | TGTGCCAGTAGCAGGCCAGGGAACACTGAAGCTTTCTTT | CASSRPGNTEAFF
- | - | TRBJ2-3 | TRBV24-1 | TGTGCCACCAGTGATTCGTCCACAGATACGCAGTATTTT | CATSDSSTDTQYF
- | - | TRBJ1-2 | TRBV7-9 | TGTGCCAGCAGCATCGACGGGGGGAGGGGCTATGGCTACACCTTC | CASSIDGGRGYGYTF
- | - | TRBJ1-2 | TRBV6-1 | TGTGTGGTCGGGGGGGTTTTCTATGGCTACACCTTC | CVVGGVFYGYTF
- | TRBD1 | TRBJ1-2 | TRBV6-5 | TGTGCCAGCAGTCTGGGACAGGGGGGAGATGGCTACACCTTC | CASSLGQGGDGYTF
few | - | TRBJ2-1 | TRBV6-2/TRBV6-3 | TGTGCCAGCAGTTACTCTGTCCGAGCGTATGAGCAGTTCTTC | CASSYSVRAYEQFF
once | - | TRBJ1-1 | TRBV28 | TGTGCCAGCAGTTATTCGCGACTTACAAAGGACAGAGTACTTACCAAGGGGAACACTGAAGCTTTCTTT | CASSYSRLTKDRVLTKGNTEAFF
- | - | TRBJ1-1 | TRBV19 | TGTGCCAGTAGTATAGTTCCAGGGAGGTGGAGCACTGAAGCTTTCTTT | CASSIVPGRWSTEAFF
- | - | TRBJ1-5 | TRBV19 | TGTGCCAGTAGGGGGCCCCCTACGGCCTATGGCAATCAGCCCCAGCATTTT | CASRGPPTAYGNQPQHF